This TCR beta chain was profiled in a study of blood T cell repertoires in COVID-19. On the study more broadly: The analysed material was cDNA or gDNA that came from T cells, B-cell-depleted T cells, or PBMCs.

This clone was detected a few times. Assay used: immunoSEQ multiplex PCR; TCRdb lists only in-frame clones, some missing. The repertoire has approximately 350,000 clones, around nine tenths of them found once; the top ten carry less than 9%. J was trimmed by 0 bases and V by 7 bases; bases with no gene match: 9. The CDR3 is made up of 15 amino acids. Germline values: CDR1 GTSNPN, CDR2 SVGIG (reference sequence). The sequence was obtained from a woman aged 60-70 years with COVID-19, enrolled during active disease. Sequenced: peripheral blood. V usage is TRBV30 and J usage is TRBJ2-5, with 9 nucleotides matching TRBD2. CDR3 amino acids: CAFAPGLADQETQYF. The CDR3, as DNA: TGTGCCTTCGCGCCGGGACTAGCCGACCAAGAGACCCAGTACTTC.